The sequence of this T cell receptor beta chain was determined in a study of blood T cell repertoires in COVID-19. For the study at large: Whether acute or convalescent, the COVID-19 samples came from the United States, Italy and Spain. Sample material is recorded as cDNA or gDNA derived from T cells, B-cell-depleted T cells, or PBMCs.

Patients of the Seattle cohort, enrolled during active infection, were followed longitudinally. In the original analysis: Amplification of reference gene primers provided the estimated nucleated cell counts. Repertoires were generated with immunoSEQ multiplex PCR, while TCRdb's copy carries only in-frame clones and drops some. Clonal size and the V and J genes are those of that table, whereas D and trimming came from the DNA. The sample lists about 210,000 clones; almost 85% were seen once. This sequence was found in a man between 50 and 59 years old with COVID-19, enrolled during active disease. Source material: peripheral blood.

The CDR3 bases are TGTGCCTGGAGTGAAGGCAGGGGAAGGACAGATACGCAGTATTTT. Protein sequence: CAWSEGRGRTDTQYF. The genes are TRBV30 and TRBJ2-3, with D perhaps TRBD1 (6 bases). The CDR3 loop spans 15 amino acids. Germline V gene data show CDR1 as GTSNPN and CDR2 as SVGIG (reference sequence). Trimming stripped 1 base from V and 3 bases from J, with 14 bases between.